A single sample gave rise to the 27 T cell receptor beta chains below, sequenced in a study of blood T cell repertoires in COVID-19. TCRdb's table, derived via immunoSEQ multiplex PCR, lists solely in-frame clones and lacks some. This table holds 50,000 to 65,000 clones, around 65% found once. Sequencing input: PBMCs or T cells enriched from blood (not recorded which). Receptors originate from a woman aged 55 to 70 who had been exposed to COVID-19.

This chain uses TRBV28 with TRBJ1-2, with D possibly being TRBD1 (6 bases). Germline CDR1 MDHEN, CDR2 SYDVKM. The CDR3 totals 13 residues. Trimming pared 7 bases from V and 4 bases from J, leaving 13 bases between. CDR3 in DNA: TGTGCCAGCATTAACGACAGGACCTATGGCTACACCTTC. Translation gives CASINDRTYGYTF.

This rearrangement joins TRBV7-2 to TRBJ1-1, with D perhaps TRBD1 (5 bases). This CDR3 contains 16 residues. CDR1 is SGHTA, CDR2 FQGNSA, per germline. Trimming left V 0 bases short and J 4 bases short, with 15 bases between. Here the CDR3 reads CASSLAPAGRATEAFF. DNA for the CDR3: TGTGCCAGCAGCTTAGCGCCGGCAGGGAGGGCCACTGAAGCTTTCTTT.

The chain employs TRBV28 and TRBJ1-2; D gene uncertain. V shed 3 bases and J shed 8 bases, with 13 bases lying between them. CDR3 length: 13 residues. Germline values: CDR1 MDHEN, CDR2 SYDVKM. DNA of the CDR3: TGTGCCAGCAGTTTTTGGTCAGCGGACGGCTACACCTTC. It is translated as CASSFWSADGYTF.

The chain carries TRBV7-2 and TRBJ2-5; 7 bases fit TRBD2. Germline loops: CDR1 SGHTA, CDR2 FQGNSA. V lost 4 bases and J lost 3; bases outside the gene matches: 5. CDR3 length: 14 amino acids. The CDR3 DNA reads as TGTGCCAGCAGCTATGTTCGGGGGGAAGAGACCCAGTACTTC. The encoded protein is CASSYVRGEETQYF. Based on the CDR3 plus reference TRBV7-2 and TRBJ2-5, the full variable domain is GAGVSQSPSNKVTEKGKDVELRCDPISGHTALYWYRQSLGQGLEFLIYFQGNSAPDKSGLPSDRFSAERTGGSVSTLTIQRTQQEDSAVYLCASSYVRGEETQYFGPGTRLLVL.

This clone has more than one count but fewer than ten. The chain uses TRBV29-1 and TRBJ1-3; no firm D call. V was shortened by 2 bases and J by 0 bases, with 8 bases between the two germline ends. The CDR3 loop spans 14 amino acids. From germline, CDR1 is SQVTM and CDR2 ANQGSEA. The CDR3 coding sequence is TGCAGCGTTGAATCCCCACTCTCTGGAAACACCATATATTTT. This translates into CSVESPLSGNTIYF.

In nucleotides, the CDR3 is TGCGCCAGCAGCTTTGAGGGGAGGCTTATCGATGAGCAGTTCTTC. Protein product: CASSFEGRLIDEQFF. The rearrangement uses TRBV5-1 and TRBJ2-1, with a tentative D call TRBD2 (6 bases). The CDR3 sequence is 15 residues long. In germline, CDR1 is SGHRS, CDR2 YFSETQ. V dropped 2 bases and J dropped 8 bases, with 17 bases sitting between them.

The DNA for the CDR3 is TGTGCCAGCAGCCTTCCGGGGCGGGGTACACGCTACACCTTC. Encoded protein: CASSLPGRGTRYTF. The chain recombines TRBV5-4 with TRBJ1-2, with D possibly being TRBD1 (5 bases). Trimming pared 4 bases from V and 9 bases from J, leaving 19 bases between. Germline CDR1 is SGHNT and CDR2 is YYREEE (reference sequence). The CDR3 loop spans 14 amino acids.

This clone was counted a few times. The chain is built from TRBV7-2 and TRBJ2-7; unclear D gene. The CDR3 has 12 residues. CDR1 SGHTA and CDR2 FQGNSA come from the germline V gene. Deletions cut 2 bases from V and 8 bases from J, with 10 bases between. DNA for the CDR3: TGTGCCAGCAGCTTAAGTCGAGTGAAGCAGTACTTC. Protein: CASSLSRVKQYF.

V gene TRBV30 combines with J gene TRBJ2-5, with D perhaps TRBD2 (6 bases). Trimming removed 0 bases at V and 4 bases at J, with 9 bases between. Germline CDR1 and CDR2: GTSNPN and SVGIG (reference sequence). The CDR3 extends over 13 amino acids. Here the CDR3 DNA reads TGTGCCTGGAGTGTACGGAGGGGAGAGACCCAGTACTTC. Its translation: CAWSVRRGETQYF.

This sequence joins TRBV28 and TRBJ1-5, with D unresolved. Germline V gene data show CDR1 as MDHEN and CDR2 as SYDVKM. The V and J ends lost 5 bases and 2 bases respectively, with 13 bases between them. This CDR3 is built from 15 residues. CDR3 sequence (DNA): TGTGCCAGCAGTACGACGGCCGGGGGCAATCAGCCCCAGCATTTT. Translating gives CASSTTAGGNQPQHF.

The CDR3 DNA reads TGTGCCAGCAGTTTCCGAGCTGGAAACACCATATATTTT. It translates to CASSFRAGNTIYF. This chain connects TRBV27 to TRBJ1-3, with no clear D. The CDR3 spans 13 residues. Trimming pared 3 bases from V and 2 bases from J, leaving 5 bases between. Germline values: CDR1 MNHEY, CDR2 SMNVEV (reference sequence).

This clone was found a few times. This rearrangement joins TRBV5-4 to TRBJ2-1, with 13 bases matching TRBD2. This CDR3 contains 15 residues. CDR1 is SGHNT and CDR2 is YYREEE in the germline V gene (reference sequence). The V segment lost 0 bases and the J segment 8 bases; nucleotides outside the gene matches: 2. The CDR3 region is CASSLDGLAGDEQFF. Here the CDR3 DNA reads TGTGCCAGCAGCTTGGATGGACTAGCGGGAGATGAGCAGTTCTTC.

This CDR3 is CATSREGVNEQYF. As DNA, the CDR3 is TGTGCCACCAGCAGAGAAGGAGTAAACGAGCAGTACTTC. The chain links TRBV15 to TRBJ2-7; D call uncertain. The CDR3 runs 13 residues. Germline V lookup: CDR1 LNHNV, CDR2 YYDKDF (reference sequence). V was shortened by 0 bases and J by 5 bases, with 8 bases between the two germline ends.

V usage is TRBV28 and J usage is TRBJ1-2; 7 positions match TRBD1. CDR1 MDHEN and CDR2 SYDVKM come from the germline V gene. The V segment lost 5 bases and the J segment 5 bases; nucleotides outside the gene matches: 8. The CDR3 consists of 14 residues. The CDR3 DNA follows: TGTGCCAGCAGTCCAGCACAGGGGCTTTATGGCTACACCTTC. It is translated as CASSPAQGLYGYTF.

This clone was seen a handful of times. The V call is TRBV25-1, the J call TRBJ2-2; 7 bases line up with TRBD1. Germline loops: CDR1 MGHDK, CDR2 SYGVNS. The CDR3 runs 15 residues. V shed 7 bases and J 0 bases; nucleotides not matched to a gene: 5. Written as DNA, the CDR3 is TGTGCCAGCAAACTAGGGACAGCGAACACCGGGGAGCTGTTTTTT. This translates into CASKLGTANTGELFF.

The V call is TRBV7-2, the J call TRBJ2-3; D gene ambiguous. CDR1 is SGHTA, CDR2 FQGNSA, per germline. The CDR3 sequence is 13 residues long. Trimming left V 4 bases short and J 2 bases short, with 7 bases between. As DNA, the CDR3 is TGTGCCAGCAGCTCTCCCCCCACAGATACGCAGTATTTT. Translation gives CASSSPPTDTQYF.

This rearrangement joins TRBV13 to TRBJ2-3, with a weak D call TRBD2 (5 bases). The length of the CDR3 is 16 residues. Germline V lookup: CDR1 PRHDT, CDR2 FYEKMQ (reference sequence). Trimming took 5 bases from V and 2 from J, leaving 17 bases between them. The CDR3 region is CASSRTGFRDTDTQYF. CDR3 bases: TGTGCCAGCAGCCGAACTGGTTTCCGGGACACAGATACGCAGTATTTT. Full variable domain (rest looked up from reference TRBV13 and TRBJ2-3): AAGVIQSPRHLIKEKRETATLKCYPIPRHDTVYWYQQGPGQDPQFLISFYEKMQSDKGSIPDRFSAQQFSDYHSELNMSSLELGDSALYFCASSRTGFRDTDTQYFGPGTRLTVL.

The rearrangement links TRBV14 to TRBJ1-2, with 9 nucleotides matching TRBD1. This CDR3 has 15 amino acids. Germline V lookup: CDR1 SGHDN, CDR2 FVKESK. Trimming cost V 3 bases and J 5 bases; bases outside gene matches: 7. The CDR3 DNA reads as TGTGCCAGCAGCCAGGCACAGGGGGCAGGTTATGGCTACACCTTC. Translation gives CASSQAQGAGYGYTF.

This clone was recorded a few times. This chain joins TRBV11-2 and TRBJ1-1; D not certain. This CDR3 is built from 14 residues. Germline-derived CDR1 and CDR2 are SGHAT and FQNNGV. The germline V and J ends were trimmed by 5 bases and 1 base, with 11 bases remaining between them. The DNA for the CDR3 is TGTGCCAGCAGCCTGTCTGCGGGGAACACTGAAGCTTTCTTT. It yields the protein CASSLSAGNTEAFF.

V and J are TRBV9 and TRBJ1-2; the match to TRBD1 covers 7 bases. Trimming took 0 bases from V and 6 from J; bases not matched to a gene: 5. This CDR3 has 14 residues. CDR1 SGDLS and CDR2 YYNGEE come from the germline V gene. CDR3 residues: CASSVGVGGHGYTF. CDR3 sequence (DNA): TGTGCCAGCAGCGTAGGGGTAGGGGGCCATGGCTACACCTTC. Full variable domain (outside the CDR3, taken from reference TRBV9 and TRBJ1-2): DSGVTQTPKHLITATGQRVTLRCSPRSGDLSVYWYQQSLDQGLQFLIQYYNGEERAKGNILERFSAQQFPDLHSELNLSSLELGDSALYFCASSVGVGGHGYTFGSGTRLTVV.

The chain is built from TRBV5-8 and TRBJ1-3, with no clear D. The germline V gene has CDR1 SGHTS and CDR2 YDEGEE. The CDR3 runs to 14 residues. Trimming cost V 4 bases and J 3 bases, with 11 bases left between them. The CDR3 coding sequence is TGTGCCAGCAGCATCGACTCCGGTGGAAACACCATATATTTT. Translating gives CASSIDSGGNTIYF. Full variable domain (outside the CDR3, taken from reference TRBV5-8 and TRBJ1-3): EAGVTQSPTHLIKTRGQQATLRCSPISGHTSVYWYQQALGLGLQFLLWYDEGEERNRGNFPPRFSGRQFPNYSSELNVNALELEDSALYLCASSIDSGGNTIYFGEGSWLTVV.

This clone was seen many times. The chain couples TRBV4-1 to TRBJ1-1, with TRBD1 matching over 7 bases. The CDR3 runs to 17 residues. V shed 0 bases and J 3 bases; nucleotides not matched to a gene: 10. The germline V gene has CDR1 MGHRA and CDR2 YSYEKL. CDR3 DNA: TGCGCCAGCAGCCAAGAGTTTGACAGGGTGGTACACACTGAAGCTTTCTTT. It yields the protein CASSQEFDRVVHTEAFF.

CDR3 nucleotide sequence: TGTGCCAGCAGGGGACAGGCTCAAGAGACCCAGTACTTC. Its protein is CASRGQAQETQYF. The chain links TRBV2 to TRBJ2-5; 8 bases are a match to TRBD1. The CDR3 sequence is 13 residues long. CDR1 and CDR2 (germline): SNHLY, FYNNEI. The V segment lost 6 bases and the J segment 2 bases; nucleotides outside the gene matches: 2.

The chain combines TRBV6-5 with TRBJ1-2, with 8 bases aligning to TRBD1. The CDR3 is 13 amino acids. With V trimmed by 5 bases and J by 7 bases, 6 bases remained unmatched. Per germline, CDR1 MNHEY and CDR2 SVGAGI. The CDR3 sequence is CASSHDRGRGYTF. Written as DNA, the CDR3 is TGTGCCAGCAGTCATGACAGGGGCCGTGGCTACACCTTC.

The chain uses TRBV5-4 and TRBJ2-3; D might be TRBD2 (5 bases). The length of the CDR3 is 15 residues. Germline loops: CDR1 SGHNT, CDR2 YYREEE (reference sequence). The germline V and J ends were trimmed by 4 bases and 0 bases, with 12 bases remaining between them. The CDR3 loop is CASSQGRSSTDTQYF. As DNA, the CDR3 is TGTGCCAGCAGCCAAGGGAGATCTAGCACAGATACGCAGTATTTT.

The rearrangement links TRBV5-4 to TRBJ2-2, with D possibly TRBD1 on 6 matching bases. Germline CDR1 is SGHNT and CDR2 is YYREEE (reference sequence). Trimming took 2 bases from V and 6 from J, leaving 14 bases between them. The CDR3 covers 15 residues. CDR3 in DNA: TGTGCCAGCAGCTTAACAGGGAAACGGGCCGGGGAGCTGTTTTTT. Residues: CASSLTGKRAGELFF. The full variable domain, in which reference TRBV5-4 and TRBJ2-2 provide the parts outside the CDR3, is ETGVTQSPTHLIKTRGQQVTLRCSSQSGHNTVSWYQQALGQGPQFIFQYYREEENGRGNFPPRFSGLQFPNYSSELNVNALELDDSALYLCASSLTGKRAGELFFGEGSRLTVL.

This clone was detected only once. This chain uses TRBV24-1 with TRBJ2-2; 9 nucleotides match TRBD1. V was pared by 9 bases and J by 6 bases, with 1 base of the junction left unmatched. The CDR3 totals 12 residues. The germline V gene encodes CDR1 KGHDR and CDR2 SFDVKD. CDR3 DNA sequence: TGTGCCACCGGGACAGGGCCCGGGGAGCTGTTTTTT. Encoded protein: CATGTGPGELFF.